The T cell receptor beta chain under discussion was sequenced for a study of Ad26.COV2.S vaccination and SARS-CoV-2 variants. V shed 4 bases and J 6 bases; nucleotides not matched to a gene: 15. The CDR3 extends over 17 amino acids. Per germline, CDR1 SGHDN and CDR2 FVKESK. Treatment described: about 20 received Ad26.COV2.S at low or high dose, single or two shots; about 5 received placebo; per-sample allocation not given. Samples came from day 63 after the first vaccine or placebo injection. The protocol was immunoSEQ multiplex PCR, while the TCRdb copy is restricted to in-frame clones and leaves out a portion. This table holds 350,000 to 500,000 clones, less than 95% found once.

This specimen was peripheral blood, taken in a trial of Ad26.COV2.S vaccine versus placebo. The rearrangement joins TRBV14 to TRBJ2-1; 7 positions match TRBD1. This sequence originates from a person between 18 and 60 years old who received the Ad26.COV2.S COVID-19 vaccine or a placebo. The CDR3 DNA follows: TGTGCCAGCAGCCGGGCAAAGGGGGCCAATCTACTCAATGAGCAGTTCTTC. The encoded protein is CASSRAKGANLLNEQFF.